Listed below are T cell receptor beta chains from one sample, sequenced in a study of T cells after yellow fever vaccination. TCRdb processed the 5' RACE reads anew with MiXCR; each CDR3 protein has one entry. The table includes roughly 340,000 distinct CDR3 sequences, about 8.7% detected once. The sample here was PBMCs, taken on the day of the first yellow fever vaccination. All receptors come from a man aged 18 to 35 who received the YFV17D yellow fever vaccine. Each CDR3 is given with its conserved first and last residue. D genes are given only for firm matches. The size field is filled for only some rows; it gives once, few, many or a size class.

d_call cdr3_length clone_size j_call v_call cdr3_nt cdr3_aa
TRBD2 15 . TRBJ2-3 TRBV20-1 TGCAGTGCTAGACCCGGCACCGGGGGGTCAGATACGCAGTATTTT CSARPGTGGSDTQYF
. 13 . TRBJ2-2 TRBV5-1 TGCGCCAGCAGCTTGGTTCCCTCCGGGGAGCTGTTTTTT CASSLVPSGELFF
. 10 few TRBJ1-1 TRBV12-3/TRBV12-4 TGTGCCAGCAGTTTAGGGGGAGCTTTCTTT CASSLGGAFF
TRBD1 14 . TRBJ2-7 TRBV25-1 TGTGCCAGCAGCACCCGGGACAGTACCTACGAGCTGTACTTC CASSTRDSTYELYF
. 15 few TRBJ2-5 TRBV20-1 TGCAGTGCTAGCCCTCCTCAGGGCCGACAAGAGACCCAGTACTTC CSASPPQGRQETQYF
TRBD1 14 . TRBJ1-1 TRBV11-2 TGTGCCAGCAGCGTACAGGGGGCGAGTACTGAAGCTTTCTTT CASSVQGASTEAFF
TRBD2 14 few TRBJ2-1 TRBV5-8 TGTGCCAGCAGACTAGCGGGGGGGAGCAATGAGCAGTTCTTC CASRLAGGSNEQFF
. 15 few TRBJ1-2 TRBV7-8 TGTGCCAGCAGCTTAAGGGTCAGCGACGCCTATGGCTACACCTTC CASSLRVSDAYGYTF
. 12 many TRBJ2-3 TRBV12-3/TRBV12-4 TGTGCCAGCAGCTCCTCTGGGGATACGCAGTATTTT CASSSSGDTQYF
TRBD1 15 few TRBJ1-2 TRBV6-1 TGTGCCAGCAGTAAAGGGACAGGATCTAACTATGGCTACACCTTC CASSKGTGSNYGYTF
TRBD1 16 few TRBJ1-5 TRBV18 TGTGCCAGCTCGCCTCAGGGGGCGCGGAGCAATCAGCCCCAGCATTTT CASSPQGARSNQPQHF
. 13 few TRBJ1-6 TRBV10-3 TGTGCCATCAATCAGGGCCAAAATTCACCCCTCCACTTT CAINQGQNSPLHF
TRBD1 17 many TRBJ2-2 TRBV5-6 TGTGCCAGCAGCTTGCAGGCGTCGACAGGGGCCACCGGGGAGCTGTTTTTT CASSLQASTGATGELFF
TRBD1 14 few TRBJ1-2 TRBV30 TGTGCCTGGAGTTTAGGGACAGGGCGATCTGGCTACACCTTC CAWSLGTGRSGYTF
TRBD1 13 few TRBJ1-2 TRBV7-8 TGTGCCAGCAGCCCGGACAGGGTTCACGGCTACACCTTC CASSPDRVHGYTF
. 13 many TRBJ1-5 TRBV11-2 TGTGCCAGCAGCTCCAGTTTGAATCAGCCCCAGCATTTT CASSSSLNQPQHF
. 12 . TRBJ1-1 TRBV29-1 TGCAGCGTTGAAGAAGGGAACACTGAAGCTTTCTTT CSVEEGNTEAFF
TRBD1 15 many TRBJ2-2 TRBV20-1 TGCAGTGCATTTTGGGACAGGGTTAGCACCGGGGAGCTGTTTTTT CSAFWDRVSTGELFF
TRBD2 18 many TRBJ2-3 TRBV7-3 TGTGCCAGCAGCTTATATCCCCACACTACTGCGGGGGGGGGTACGCAGTATTTT CASSLYPHTTAGGGTQYF
TRBD2 14 . TRBJ2-1 TRBV7-3 TGTGCCAGCAGCAAAAGCGGGGCTTACAATGAGCAGTTCTTC CASSKSGAYNEQFF
TRBD1 17 few TRBJ2-2 TRBV7-3 TGTGCCAGCAGTCCCAGGGCAATCAGGGGGAAAACCGGGGAGCTGTTTTTT CASSPRAIRGKTGELFF
. 12 many TRBJ1-1 TRBV7-2 TGTGCCAGCAGCTTGATGAGGGTGGAGGCTTTCTTT CASSLMRVEAFF
. 15 few TRBJ2-2 TRBV20-1 TGCAGTGCTAGGACTTCCCCGGATTACACCGGGGAGCTGTTTTTT CSARTSPDYTGELFF
. 15 many TRBJ1-6 TRBV4-2 TGTGCCAGCAGCCAAGATCTCGACGGTGATTCACCCCTCCACTTT CASSQDLDGDSPLHF
. 14 few TRBJ2-5 TRBV12-3/TRBV12-4 TGTGCCAGCAGCTCAAGGACAGCGGGGGAGACCCAGTACTTC CASSSRTAGETQYF
. 13 few TRBJ2-2 TRBV7-2 TGTGCCAGCGAACTTAAGAACACCGGGGAGCTGTTTTTT CASELKNTGELFF
TRBD2 15 . TRBJ2-3 TRBV20-1 TGCAGTGCTAGAGATCCGGGACTAGCGTCGAGTGCGCAGTATTTT CSARDPGLASSAQYF
. 13 . TRBJ2-5 TRBV7-2 TGTGCCAGCAGCCTAGCGCCCCGGGAGACCCAGTACTTC CASSLAPRETQYF
TRBD2 14 . TRBJ2-2 TRBV20-1 TGCAGTGCCCGCGGGGGGGGGTACACCGGGGAGCTGTTTTTT CSARGGGYTGELFF
TRBD2 16 . TRBJ2-5 TRBV18 TGTGCCAGCTCACCAAGGACTAGCCGAGGAGAGGAGACCCAGTACTTC CASSPRTSRGEETQYF
. 15 many TRBJ1-5 TRBV7-8 TGTGCCAGCAGTTGGAGGCGTGGGCAGGTGGAGCCCCAGCATTTT CASSWRRGQVEPQHF
. 13 . TRBJ1-1 TRBV4-1 TGCGCCAGCAGCCATGTGGGGAACTCCGAAGCTTTCTTT CASSHVGNSEAFF